This TCR beta chain stems from a study of blood T cell repertoires in COVID-19. Background on the study: T cells, B-cell-depleted T cells, or PBMCs supplied cDNA or gDNA.

This clone was found once. The V end lost 4 bases, the J end lost 1 base, and 10 bases lay between the germline ends. Looked up from germline, CDR1 is SNHLY and CDR2 is FYNNEI. CDR3 length: 15 amino acids. Authors' data handling: Researchers report that nucleated cell counts were estimated from reference gene primer amplification. Profiled with immunoSEQ multiplex PCR; TCRdb holds only in-frame clones, not every one. V, J and clone size are those of that table, while D and trimming were read from the DNA. The sample includes fewer than 250,000 clones, approximately 80% of them seen just once. This chain connects TRBV2 to TRBJ2-2; D is perhaps TRBD1 (6 bases). Sequencing used peripheral blood. The source is an elderly woman with acute or convalescent COVID-19. CDR3 loop: CASSASTGNTGELFF. The CDR3 bases are TGTGCCAGCAGTGCTTCGACAGGGAACACCGGGGAGCTGTTTTTT.